The present entry profiles one T cell receptor beta chain with its context. V trimming: 0 bases; J trimming: 7 bases; junction bases outside the gene matches: 7. The germline gives CDR1 SGHRS, CDR2 YFSETQ. The CDR3 runs 17 residues. The repertoire was sequenced with immunoSEQ multiplex PCR; TCRdb's copy has only in-frame clones and lacks some. This sample has just under 80,000 clones, with over 80% found just once. The sample comes from a study of T cell changes during pregnancy in multiple sclerosis. The chain recombines TRBV5-1 with TRBJ2-1; TRBD2 aligns across 13 bases. This clonotype originated in a female donor with multiple sclerosis, enrolled in a pregnancy study. Sequenced here: peripheral blood, sampled in the first trimester of pregnancy. This chain's CDR3 is CASSLALSGLAGNEQFF. For the CDR3, the DNA is TGCGCCAGCAGCTTGGCCCTATCGGGACTAGCGGGGAATGAGCAGTTCTTC.